Described below is a single T cell receptor (beta chain) sequence and its context. Its antigen is undetermined. Trimming at V came to 2 bases and at J to 2 bases, leaving 5 bases not matched to a gene. This CDR3 has 16 residues. Germline assignment: CDR1 KGHDR and CDR2 SFDVKD. These data come from a study of T cells in Graves' hyperthyroidism and ophthalmopathy. Study conclusions and caveats: Ophthalmopathy, which appeared later, was predicted by the model a median about 5.9 months before onset.

Template material for amplifying TCR beta CDR3 regions consisted of RNA transcripts. HTBI primers were employed in a first-round RT-PCR of the TCR CDR3. A single record per CDR3 protein comes from TCRdb applying MiXCR to the multiplex PCR reads. The top ten clones hold 10% to 13% of a sample with about 740,000 distinct CDR3 sequences, approximately 14% of them seen once. Stability of Graves' hyperthyroidism was defined as absent ophthalmopathy progression within 18 months. The TCR comes from a woman younger than 30 with Graves' hyperthyroidism. Sequencing was carried out using blood. The gene calls are TRBV24-1 and TRBJ2-1; 7 bases fit TRBD1. The CDR3 DNA sequence: TGTGCCACCAGTGATTGGGGACAGAAACCCTACAATGAGCAGTTCTTC. Amino acid sequence: CATSDWGQKPYNEQFF.